This T cell receptor beta chain appears in the sequencing data of a study of T-cell reconstitution after alpha-beta-depleted transplantation in children. Whole-study findings and limits: At day 60, the high TCRbeta diversity found in some patients originated from recipient T cells and thymic progenitors that had survived.

Unique molecular identifiers featured in how the TCRbeta library was prepared. MiXCR was run by TCRdb on the PCR reads, yielding one entry per CDR3 protein. The sample records just under 250,000 distinct CDR3 sequences, over 20% being singletons. This clonotype was counted a few times. What it binds is unknown. CDR1 is SGHRS and CDR2 is YFSETQ in the germline V gene. Unmatched junction bases numbered 8, after V lost 7 bases and J lost 3 bases. This CDR3 spans 14 amino acids. This sample comprised PBMCs, obtained before TCRalphabeta/CD19-depleted stem cell transplant. The source is a girl aged 2 to 9 with Fanconi anemia, due to receive a stem cell transplant. This chain joins TRBV5-1 and TRBJ2-7, with 9 nucleotides matching TRBD1. CDR3 protein: CASGTGTGIYEQYF. The CDR3 DNA sequence: TGCGCCAGCGGCACCGGGACAGGGATCTACGAGCAGTACTTC.